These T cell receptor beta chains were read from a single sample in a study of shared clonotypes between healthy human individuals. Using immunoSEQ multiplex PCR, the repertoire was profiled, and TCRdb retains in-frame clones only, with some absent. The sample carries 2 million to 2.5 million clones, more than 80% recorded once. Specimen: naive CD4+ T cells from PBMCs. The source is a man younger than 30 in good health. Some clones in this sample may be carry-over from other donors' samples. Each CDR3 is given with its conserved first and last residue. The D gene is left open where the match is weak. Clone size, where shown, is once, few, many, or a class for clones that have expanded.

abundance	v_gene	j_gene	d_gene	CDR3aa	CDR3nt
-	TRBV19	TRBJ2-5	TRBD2	CASSKVQREALQYF	TGTGCCAGTAGTAAGGTACAGCGGGAGGCTCTCCAGTACTTC
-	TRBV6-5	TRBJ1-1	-	CASGRGSIPGTEAFF	TGTGCCTCCGGCAGGGGATCAATTCCGGGGACTGAAGCTTTCTTT
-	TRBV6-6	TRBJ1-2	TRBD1	CASSRDRDYGYTF	TGTGCCAGCAGCAGGGACAGGGACTATGGCTACACCTTC
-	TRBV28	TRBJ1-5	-	CASIPSGRGDRQPQHF	TGTGCCAGCATACCCAGCGGCAGGGGAGACCGTCAGCCCCAGCATTTT
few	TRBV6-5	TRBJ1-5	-	CASSSQFNSNQPQHF	TGTGCCAGCAGTTCCCAGTTCAATAGCAATCAGCCCCAGCATTTT
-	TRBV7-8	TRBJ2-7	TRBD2	CASSLSGRPSYEQYF	TGTGCCAGCAGCTTATCCGGGAGGCCCTCCTACGAGCAGTACTTC
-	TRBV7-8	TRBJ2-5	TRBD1	CASRTRTGLRETQYF	TGTGCCAGCAGGACCCGGACAGGGCTTAGGGAGACCCAGTACTTC
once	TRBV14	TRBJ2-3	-	CASSQDLPRDTQYF	TGTGCCAGCAGCCAAGATCTCCCCAGGGATACGCAGTATTTT
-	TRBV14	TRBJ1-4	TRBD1	CASSRIQGASEKLFF	TGTGCCAGCAGCCGCATACAGGGGGCCTCGGAAAAACTGTTTTTT
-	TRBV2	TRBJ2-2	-	CASRDPLSGSGDGELFF	TGTGCCAGCAGGGATCCCCTAAGTGGGAGTGGAGACGGGGAGCTGTTTTTT
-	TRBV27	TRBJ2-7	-	CASSQTSSAGYEQYF	TGTGCCAGCAGCCAAACTAGTTCTGCTGGCTACGAGCAGTACTTC
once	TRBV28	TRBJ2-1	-	CASSDPGKNEQFF	TGTGCCAGCAGTGATCCGGGGAAAAATGAGCAGTTCTTC
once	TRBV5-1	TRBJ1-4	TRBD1	CASNTGTGVEKLFF	TGCGCCAGCAACACGGGGACAGGGGTTGAAAAACTGTTTTTT
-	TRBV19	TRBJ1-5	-	CASSMGYVRGRNQPQHF	TGTGCCAGTAGTATGGGGTATGTAAGGGGCCGCAATCAGCCCCAGCATTTT
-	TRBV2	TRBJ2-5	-	CASSQLRGETQYF	TGTGCCAGCAGCCAATTGCGGGGAGAGACCCAGTACTTC
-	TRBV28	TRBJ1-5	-	CASSFMEGLGPQHF	TGTGCCAGCAGTTTTATGGAGGGGTTGGGGCCCCAGCATTTT
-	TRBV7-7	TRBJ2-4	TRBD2	CASSLIREGIQYF	TGTGCCAGCAGCTTAATTAGGGAGGGCATTCAGTACTTC
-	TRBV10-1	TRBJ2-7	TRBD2	CASTSGGGKPLYQQYF	TGCGCCAGCACGTCCGGGGGGGGGAAACCGCTTTACCAGCAGTACTTC
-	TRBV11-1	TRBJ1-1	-	CASSLEQNTEAFF	TGTGCCAGCAGCTTAGAACAGAACACTGAAGCTTTCTTT
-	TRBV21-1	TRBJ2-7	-	CASSPAEGSGCEQYF	TGTGCCAGCTCGCCCGCGGAGGGTTCCGGTTGCGAGCAGTACTTC
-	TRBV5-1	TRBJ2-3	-	CASSQGPDTQYF	TGCGCCAGCAGCCAGGGGCCCGATACGCAGTATTTT
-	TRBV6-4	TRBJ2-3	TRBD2	CASSDRRLAASTDTQYF	TGTGCCAGCAGTGACCGACGACTAGCGGCTAGCACAGATACGCAGTATTTT
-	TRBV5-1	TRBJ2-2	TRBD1	CASSDDRVTGELFF	TGCGCCAGCAGCGACGACAGGGTCACCGGGGAGCTGTTTTTT
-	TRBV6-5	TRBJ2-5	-	CASSSRAQETQYF	TGTGCCAGCAGTTCCCGGGCCCAAGAGACCCAGTACTTC
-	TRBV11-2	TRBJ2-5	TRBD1	CASSWGQGGRETQYF	TGTGCCAGCAGCTGGGGACAGGGAGGGAGAGAGACCCAGTACTTC
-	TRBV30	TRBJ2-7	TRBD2	CAWSVAIKLSGTSDYEQYF	TGTGCCTGGAGTGTCGCGATAAAACTTTCCGGGACTAGCGATTACGAGCAGTACTTC
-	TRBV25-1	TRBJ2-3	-	CASSRDLPPDTQYF	TGTGCCAGCAGTCGAGACTTGCCGCCAGATACGCAGTATTTT
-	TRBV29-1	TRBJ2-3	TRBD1	CSVSGTGDWGRSTDTQYF	TGCAGCGTCTCCGGGACAGGCGATTGGGGGAGGTCCACAGATACGCAGTATTTT
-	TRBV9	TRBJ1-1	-	CASSALGGMNTEAFF	TGTGCCAGCAGCGCACTAGGAGGAATGAACACTGAAGCTTTCTTT
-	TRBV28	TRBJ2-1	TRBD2	CASKAGGSSYNEQFF	TGTGCCAGCAAAGCGGGAGGGAGCTCCTACAATGAGCAGTTCTTC
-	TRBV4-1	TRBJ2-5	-	CASGRQETQYF	TGCGCCAGCGGGAGGCAAGAGACCCAGTACTTC
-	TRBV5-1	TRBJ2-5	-	CASSGGAEETQYF	TGCGCCAGCAGCGGGGGGGCAGAAGAGACCCAGTACTTC
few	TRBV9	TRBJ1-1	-	CASSPVGAEAFF	TGTGCCAGCAGCCCCGTAGGGGCTGAAGCTTTCTTT
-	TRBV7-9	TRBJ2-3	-	CASSFPGTPGDTQYF	TGTGCCAGCAGCTTTCCCGGGACCCCGGGGGATACGCAGTATTTT
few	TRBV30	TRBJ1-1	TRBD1	CAWSYRGTEAFF	TGTGCCTGGAGTTACAGGGGCACTGAAGCTTTCTTT
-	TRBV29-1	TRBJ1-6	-	CSVGADRGSPLHF	TGCAGCGTTGGAGCGGACCGGGGTTCACCCCTCCACTTT
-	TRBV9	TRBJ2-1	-	CASSSDSASHNEQFF	TGTGCCAGCAGCTCGGACAGCGCCAGTCACAATGAGCAGTTCTTC
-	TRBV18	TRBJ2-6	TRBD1	CASSPGQGFSGANVLTF	TGTGCCAGCTCACCGGGACAGGGATTCTCTGGGGCCAACGTCCTGACTTTC
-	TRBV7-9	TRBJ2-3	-	CASSPYGGSTLTDTQYF	TGTGCCAGCAGCCCATATGGGGGTTCTACGCTCACAGATACGCAGTATTTT
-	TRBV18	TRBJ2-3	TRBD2	CASSPKGLAGGDTQYF	TGTGCCAGCTCACCAAAGGGACTAGCGGGAGGAGATACGCAGTATTTT
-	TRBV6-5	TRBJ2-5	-	CASSQWGVQETQYF	TGTGCCAGCAGCCAATGGGGAGTTCAAGAGACCCAGTACTTC
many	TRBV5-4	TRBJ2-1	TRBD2	CASSLKLAGNNEQFF	TGTGCCAGCAGCTTGAAGCTAGCGGGAAACAATGAGCAGTTCTTC
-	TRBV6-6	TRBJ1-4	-	CASSGGALNEKLFF	TGTGCCAGCAGTGGAGGGGCACTTAATGAAAAACTGTTTTTT
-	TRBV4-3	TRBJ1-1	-	CASSQDSGFSTEAFF	TGCGCCAGCAGCCAAGATTCAGGGTTTAGCACTGAAGCTTTCTTT
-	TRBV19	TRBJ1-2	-	CASSIAGAGDAGYTF	TGTGCCAGTAGTATAGCTGGGGCAGGGGACGCTGGCTACACCTTC
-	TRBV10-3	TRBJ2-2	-	CAISEGAGELFF	TGTGCCATCAGTGAGGGGGCCGGGGAGCTGTTTTTT
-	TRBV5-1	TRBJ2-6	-	CASSARERSGANVLTF	TGCGCCAGCAGCGCCAGAGAGCGCTCTGGGGCCAACGTCCTGACTTTC
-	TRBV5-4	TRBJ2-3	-	CASSFEGGSPDTQYF	TGTGCCAGCAGCTTTGAGGGTGGGAGCCCAGATACGCAGTATTTT
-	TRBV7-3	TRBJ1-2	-	CASSRDARYGYTF	TGTGCCAGCAGTAGGGACGCCCGTTATGGCTACACCTTC